This TCR beta chain was found in a study of PD-L1 blockade in urothelial cancer. Across the whole study: Atezolizumab (1,200 mg intravenously every 3 weeks) began around 2014 for patients.

Indicated time point: peripheral blood 6 weeks after treatment start. Generated by immunoSEQ multiplex PCR, the TCRdb table keeps only in-frame clones and is missing some. Of over 15,000 clones listed, approximately 83% were seen once; the top ten hold about 1.7%. The TCR originated in a man aged 50-59 years with urothelial cancer. The sample here was PBMCs, taken around atezolizumab (anti-PD-L1) treatment.

CDR3 coding DNA: TGTGCCAGCAGTACCGGGACTAGCGGGAGTTATACGCAGTATTTT. It specifies CASSTGTSGSYTQYF. The chain combines TRBV7-2 with TRBJ2-3; 14 positions agree with TRBD2. CDR1 is SGHTA and CDR2 is FQGNSA in the germline V gene. J lost 7 bases, V lost 6 bases, and 6 bases had no gene match. The CDR3 has 15 residues.